This T cell receptor (beta chain) was recovered during a study of identical twins. Template switching introduced a universal primer site, and the cDNA bore unique molecular identifiers. In TCRdb, the 5' RACE reads were re-called with MiXCR into one record per CDR3 protein. The sample has some 900,000 distinct CDR3 sequences, roughly an eighth seen once. V dropped 4 bases and J dropped 5 bases, with 13 bases sitting between them. This CDR3 comprises 14 residues. From germline, CDR1 is MGHRA and CDR2 YSYEKL. This clonotype was observed once. Its matching antigen is unknown. Points from the study as a whole: Where out-of-frame alpha sequences were twin-shared, they showed excess low generation probability. The study found weaker excess twin sharing in beta out-of-frame sequences.

This sample was also put to use in a study of yellow fever vaccine responses in identical twins. That paper adds: Twins' T cell vaccine responses reportedly looked partly convergent, partly personalized.

The sequenced sample was PBMCs. The rearrangement links TRBV4-1 to TRBJ2-3; D is possibly TRBD1 or TRBD2 (5 bases each). The receptor comes from a young woman in good health. The CDR3 loop is CASSPPGLLDTQYF. DNA for the CDR3: TGCGCCAGCAGCCCCCCGGGGCTGCTAGATACGCAGTATTTT.